These 12 T cell receptor beta chains were all obtained from the same sample, sequenced in a study of blood T cell repertoires in COVID-19. Repertoires were generated with immunoSEQ multiplex PCR, while TCRdb's copy carries only in-frame clones and drops some. Of more than 75,000 clones in the sample, around 75% are singletons; the top ten hold around a sixth. Sequenced sample: peripheral blood. The source is an elderly woman with active or convalescent COVID-19.

The chain links TRBV4-3 to TRBJ2-1, with a possible D match to TRBD1 (5 bases). The CDR3 has 16 amino acids. The germline V gene has CDR1 LGHNA and CDR2 YSLEER. V lost 1 base to trimming and J lost 2 bases, with 12 bases between them. CDR3 residues: CASSQGPGYPYNEQFF. CDR3 nucleotide sequence: TGCGCCAGCAGCCAAGGACCAGGGTACCCCTACAATGAGCAGTTCTTC.

The genes are TRBV18 and TRBJ1-4; D not resolved. The CDR3 totals 12 residues. Germline V CDR1 and CDR2: KGHSH, LQKENI. V lost 4 bases and J 7 bases, leaving 7 bases between the germline ends. The CDR3 DNA reads as TGTGCCAGCTCACGGAGGTCTGAAAAACTGTTTTTT. Its protein product is CASSRRSEKLFF.

V gene TRBV3-1 (or the pseudogene TRBV3-2) combines with J gene TRBJ1-6; 7 nucleotides match TRBD1. Germline CDR1 and CDR2: LGHDT and YNNKEL (reference sequence). This CDR3 is built from 15 residues. After removal of 3 bases from V and 7 bases from J, the junction contained 6 bases not matched to a gene. The CDR3 loop reads CASSQSTGVNSPLHF. The CDR3 DNA follows: TGTGCCAGCAGCCAGAGTACAGGGGTGAATTCACCCCTCCACTTT.

The V and J genes are TRBV7-9 and TRBJ2-3, with D possibly TRBD2 on 6 matching bases. The CDR3 loop spans 15 amino acids. V was shortened by 5 bases and J by 1 base, with 13 bases between the two germline ends. Germline assignment: CDR1 SEHNR and CDR2 FQNEAQ (reference sequence). The CDR3 spells CASSLVGGGTDTQYF. The CDR3 DNA reads TGTGCCAGCAGCCTAGTCGGCGGGGGCACAGATACGCAGTATTTT.

The chain recombines TRBV4-3 with TRBJ2-1; TRBD2 matches at 14 bases. Per the germline V gene, CDR1 is LGHNA and CDR2 is YSLEER. This CDR3 has 19 amino acids. Trimming removed 1 base from V and 0 bases from J; junction bases left unmatched: 5. The CDR3 DNA is TGCGCCAGCAGCCAAGTTAATGGGACTAGCGGGAGCTCCTACAATGAGCAGTTCTTC. It is translated as CASSQVNGTSGSSYNEQFF.

The V gene is TRBV28, the J gene TRBJ2-5, with a weak D call TRBD2 (6 bases). Germline CDR1 MDHEN, CDR2 SYDVKM. V lost 3 bases and J lost 4, with 12 bases in between. The CDR3 is 14 amino acids. CDR3 loop: CASSFPAGGETQYF. The CDR3 DNA reads as TGTGCCAGCAGTTTTCCCGCCGGGGGAGAGACCCAGTACTTC.

J is TRBJ2-5 and V is TRBV2; 12 bases are a match to TRBD2. The germline gives CDR1 SNHLY, CDR2 FYNNEI. After removal of 6 bases from V and 1 base from J, the junction contained 3 bases not matched to a gene. The CDR3 sequence is 15 residues long. As DNA, the CDR3 is TGTGCCAGCAGGGAACTAGCGGGGGGCCAAGAGACCCAGTACTTC. Translating it yields CASRELAGGQETQYF.

The gene calls are TRBV12-3 or TRBV12-4 and TRBJ1-5, with D unclear. The CDR3 spans 12 residues. Between the trimmed V and J ends, which lost 6 bases and 6 bases, there was a span of 9 bases. CDR3 DNA: TGTGCCAGCAGCAATAGTGCTCAGCCCCAGCATTTT. Protein: CASSNSAQPQHF.

The chain links TRBV20-1 to TRBJ2-7, with TRBD1 matching over 7 bases. The V and J ends lost 3 bases and 7 bases, in that order; junction bases with no gene match: 15. The CDR3 runs 15 residues. CDR1 and CDR2 (germline): DFQATT, SNEGSKA (reference sequence). The CDR3 reads CSASLASGGYYEQYF. DNA of the CDR3: TGCAGTGCTAGTCTCGCGTCAGGGGGATACTATGAGCAGTACTTC.

This chain links TRBV14 with TRBJ2-3; 8 bases are shared with TRBD2. The junction had 8 bases not matched to a gene; V was cut back by 7 bases and J by 5 bases. Germline-derived CDR1 and CDR2 are SGHDN and FVKESK. The CDR3 loop spans 14 amino acids. The CDR3 nucleotides read TGTGCCAGCACGGGGGGGTTCTCCGGAGATACGCAGTATTTT. Its translation is CASTGGFSGDTQYF. Using reference TRBV14 and TRBJ2-3 for the parts outside the CDR3, the full variable domain is EAGVTQFPSHSVIEKGQTVTLRCDPISGHDNLYWYRRVMGKEIKFLLHFVKESKQDESGMPNNRFLAERTGGTYSTLKVQPAELEDSGVYFCASTGGFSGDTQYFGPGTRLTVL.

J is TRBJ2-3 and V is TRBV24-1; D may be TRBD1 (7 bases). V gave up 1 base and J gave up 1 base, with 11 bases separating them. This CDR3 has 16 amino acids. Germline CDR1 is KGHDR and CDR2 is SFDVKD. This chain's CDR3 is CATSDLGRGGTDTQYF. CDR3 nucleotides: TGTGCCACCAGTGATTTAGGCAGGGGGGGCACAGATACGCAGTATTTT.

The chain carries TRBV11-2 and TRBJ1-1; maybe TRBD1 (5 bases). Looked up from germline, CDR1 is SGHAT and CDR2 is FQNNGV. Trimming took off 7 bases at V and 0 bases at J, with 9 bases between the two ends. The length of the CDR3 is 13 residues. CDR3 DNA sequence: TGTGCCAGCAAGCAGGGCCTGAACACTGAAGCTTTCTTT. It yields the protein CASKQGLNTEAFF.